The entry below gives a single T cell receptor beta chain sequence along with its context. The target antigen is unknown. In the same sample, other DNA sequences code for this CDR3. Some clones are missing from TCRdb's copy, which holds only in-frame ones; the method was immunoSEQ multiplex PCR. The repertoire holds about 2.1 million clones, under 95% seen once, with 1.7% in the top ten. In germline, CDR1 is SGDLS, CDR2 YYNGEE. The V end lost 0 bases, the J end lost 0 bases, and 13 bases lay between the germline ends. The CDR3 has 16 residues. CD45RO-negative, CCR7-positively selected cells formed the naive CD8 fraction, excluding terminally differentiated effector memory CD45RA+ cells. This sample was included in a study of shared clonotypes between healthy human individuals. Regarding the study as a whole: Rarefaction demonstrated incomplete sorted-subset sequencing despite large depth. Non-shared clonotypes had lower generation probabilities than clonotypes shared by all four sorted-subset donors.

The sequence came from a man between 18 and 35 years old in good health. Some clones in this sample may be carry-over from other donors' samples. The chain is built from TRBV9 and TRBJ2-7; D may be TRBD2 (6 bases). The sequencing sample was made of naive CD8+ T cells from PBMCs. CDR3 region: CASSVGGGASSYEQYF. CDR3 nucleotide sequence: TGTGCCAGCAGCGTAGGTGGAGGGGCGAGCTCCTACGAGCAGTACTTC.